This TCR beta chain was identified during a study of radiation and T cells in renal cell carcinoma. The study, taken as a whole, reports: Only small tumor regions of around 1 g were sampled. Irradiated tumors had higher TCR clonality than control tumors. Dominant CDR3 motifs occupied more repertoire in irradiated than control tumors.

Comment on this clone: Its antigen remains unidentified.

CDR1 MDHEN and CDR2 SYDVKM come from the germline V gene. The CDR3 runs 16 residues. The J segment lost 2 bases and the V segment lost 0 bases, leaving 3 bases of the junction unmatched. Clones were read by immunoSEQ multiplex PCR, and TCRdb kept only the in-frame ones, dropping some. This sample yields about 20,000 clones, of which 50% to 65% are seen a single time; roughly an eighth belongs to the top ten. The treatment is: 15 Gy SBRT to primary tumor, nephrectomy 4 weeks later. Nephrectomy followed 15 Gy stereotactic body radiation by 4 weeks. The sample was tumor tissue, taken from a patient whose treatment included radiotherapy and nephrectomy. The V gene is TRBV28, the J gene TRBJ2-2; 7 bases align to TRBD1. The TCR comes from an older woman with renal cell carcinoma. CDR3: CASSLWRQGNTGELFF. The CDR3 nucleotides read TGTGCCAGCAGTTTATGGAGACAGGGTAACACCGGGGAGCTGTTTTTT. The variable domain in full, with the rest retrieved from reference TRBV28 and TRBJ2-2, is DVKVTQSSRYLVKRTGEKVFLECVQDMDHENMFWYRQDPGLGLRLIYFSYDVKMKEKGDIPEGYSVSREKKERFSLILESASTNQTSMYLCASSLWRQGNTGELFFGEGSRLTVL.